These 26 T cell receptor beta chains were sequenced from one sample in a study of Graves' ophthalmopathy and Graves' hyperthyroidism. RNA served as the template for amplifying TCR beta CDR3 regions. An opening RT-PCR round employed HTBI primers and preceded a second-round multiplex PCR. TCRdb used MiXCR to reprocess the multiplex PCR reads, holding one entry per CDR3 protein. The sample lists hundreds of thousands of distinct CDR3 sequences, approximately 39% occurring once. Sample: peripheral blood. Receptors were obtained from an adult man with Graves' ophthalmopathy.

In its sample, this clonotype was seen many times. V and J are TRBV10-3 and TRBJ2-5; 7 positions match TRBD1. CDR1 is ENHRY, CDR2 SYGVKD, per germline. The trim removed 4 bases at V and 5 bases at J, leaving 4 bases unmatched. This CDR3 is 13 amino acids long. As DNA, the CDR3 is TGTGCCATCAGTGGACAGGGAGAGGAGACCCAGTACTTC. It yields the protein CAISGQGEETQYF.

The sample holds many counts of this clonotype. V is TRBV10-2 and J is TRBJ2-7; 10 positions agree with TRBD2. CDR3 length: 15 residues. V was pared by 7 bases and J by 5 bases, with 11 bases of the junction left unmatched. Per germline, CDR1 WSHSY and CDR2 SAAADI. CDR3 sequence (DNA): TGCGCCAGCAACCCGAGTAGCGGGGGGTCCCACGAGCAGTACTTC. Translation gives CASNPSSGGSHEQYF.

DNA for the CDR3: TGTGCCTGGAGTTCAGGGTTTCCCACTGAAGCTTTCTTT. Amino acids: CAWSSGFPTEAFF. The V gene is TRBV30, the J gene TRBJ1-1, with TRBD1 as a possible D gene (5 bases). Trimming took 2 bases from V and 4 from J, leaving 11 bases between them. The CDR3 is 13 residues long. Germline V lookup: CDR1 GTSNPN, CDR2 SVGIG (reference sequence).

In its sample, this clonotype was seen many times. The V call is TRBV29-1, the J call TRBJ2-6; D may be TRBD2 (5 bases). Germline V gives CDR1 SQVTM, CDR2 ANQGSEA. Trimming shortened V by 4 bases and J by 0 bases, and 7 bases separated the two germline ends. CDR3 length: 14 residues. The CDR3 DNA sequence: TGCAGCGTTGGAGGGCCCTCTGGGGCCAACGTCCTGACTTTC. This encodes CSVGGPSGANVLTF.

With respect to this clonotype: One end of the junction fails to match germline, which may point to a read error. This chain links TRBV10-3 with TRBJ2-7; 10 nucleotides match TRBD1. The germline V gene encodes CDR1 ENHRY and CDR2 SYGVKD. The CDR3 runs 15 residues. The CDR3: CASSSMTGGILEQYF. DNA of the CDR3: TGTGCCAGCAGTTCCATGACAGGGGGCATCCTCGAGCAGTACTTC.

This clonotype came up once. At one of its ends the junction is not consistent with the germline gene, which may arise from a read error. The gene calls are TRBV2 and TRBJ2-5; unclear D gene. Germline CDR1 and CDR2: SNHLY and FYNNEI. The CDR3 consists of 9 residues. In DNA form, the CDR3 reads TGTGCCAGCAGTGAAACCCCGTACTTC. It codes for CASSETPYF. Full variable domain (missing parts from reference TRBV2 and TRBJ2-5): EPEVTQTPSHQVTQMGQEVILRCVPISNHLYFYWYRQILGQKVEFLVSFYNNEISEKSEIFDDQFSVERPDGSNFTLKIRSTKLEDSAMYFCASSETPYFGPGTRLLVL.

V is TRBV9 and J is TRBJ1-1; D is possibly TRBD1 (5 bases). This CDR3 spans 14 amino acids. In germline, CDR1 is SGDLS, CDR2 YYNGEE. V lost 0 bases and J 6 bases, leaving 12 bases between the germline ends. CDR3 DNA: TGTGCCAGCAGCGTAGATTTAGCGGGGGCTGAAGCTTTCTTT. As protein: CASSVDLAGAEAFF.

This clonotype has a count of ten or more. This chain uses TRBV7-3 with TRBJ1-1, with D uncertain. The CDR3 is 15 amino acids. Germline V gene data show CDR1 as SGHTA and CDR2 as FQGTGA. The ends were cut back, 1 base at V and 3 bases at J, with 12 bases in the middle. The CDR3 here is CASSLNPGGHTEAFF. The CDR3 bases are TGTGCCAGCAGCTTAAATCCGGGAGGGCACACTGAAGCTTTCTTT.

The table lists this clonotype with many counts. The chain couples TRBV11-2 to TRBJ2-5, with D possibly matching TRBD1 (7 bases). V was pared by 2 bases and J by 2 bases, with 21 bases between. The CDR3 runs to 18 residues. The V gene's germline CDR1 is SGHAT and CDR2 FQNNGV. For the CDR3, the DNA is TGTGCCAGCAGCTTACGGGCGGGACAGTTTCTGGGGCAAGAGACCCAGTACTTC. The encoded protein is CASSLRAGQFLGQETQYF.

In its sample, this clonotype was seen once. CDR3: CSVEDPGAGWNGYTF. CDR3 coding DNA: TGCAGCGTTGAAGACCCAGGGGCAGGGTGGAATGGCTACACCTTC. The chain has TRBV29-1 and TRBJ1-2, with D maybe TRBD1 (6 bases). V was pared by 0 bases and J by 6 bases, with 17 bases between. CDR3 size: 15 residues. In germline, CDR1 is SQVTM, CDR2 ANQGSEA.

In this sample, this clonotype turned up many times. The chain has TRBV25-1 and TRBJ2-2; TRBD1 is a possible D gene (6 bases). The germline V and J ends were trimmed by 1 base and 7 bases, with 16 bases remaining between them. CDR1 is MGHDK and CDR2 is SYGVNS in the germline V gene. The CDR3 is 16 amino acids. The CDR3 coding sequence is TGTGCCAGCAGTGAATCTTCAGGGGCGCCTCTCGGGGAGCTGTTTTTT. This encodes CASSESSGAPLGELFF.

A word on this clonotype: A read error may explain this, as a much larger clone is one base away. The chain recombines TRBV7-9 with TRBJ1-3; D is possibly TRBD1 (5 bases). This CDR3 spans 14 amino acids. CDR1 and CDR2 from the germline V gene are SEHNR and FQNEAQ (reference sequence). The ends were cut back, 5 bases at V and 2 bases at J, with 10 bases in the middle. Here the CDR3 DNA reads TGTGCCAGCAGCGCCTGGGACGCTGGAAACACCATATATTTT. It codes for CASSAWDAGNTIYF.

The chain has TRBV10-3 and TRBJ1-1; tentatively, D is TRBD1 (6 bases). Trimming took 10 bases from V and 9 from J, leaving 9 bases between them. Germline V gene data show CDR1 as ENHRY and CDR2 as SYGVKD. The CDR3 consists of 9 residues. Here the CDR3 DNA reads TGTGCCAGCCAGGGGAAAGCTTTCTTT. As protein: CASQGKAFF.

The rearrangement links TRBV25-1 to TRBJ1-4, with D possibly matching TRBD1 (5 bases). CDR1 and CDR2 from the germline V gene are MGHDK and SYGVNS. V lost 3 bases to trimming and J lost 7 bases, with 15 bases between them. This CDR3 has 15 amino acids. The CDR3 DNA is TGTGCCAGCAGTGAGGGGCGAAGGGATAGTGAAAAACTGTTTTTT. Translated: CASSEGRRDSEKLFF.

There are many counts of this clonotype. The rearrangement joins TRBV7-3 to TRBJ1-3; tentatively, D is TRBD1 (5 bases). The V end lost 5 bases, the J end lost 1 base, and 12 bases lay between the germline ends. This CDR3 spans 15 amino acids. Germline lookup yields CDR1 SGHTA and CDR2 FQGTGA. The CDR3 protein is CASSDRGTSGNTIYF. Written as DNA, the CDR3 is TGTGCCAGCAGCGATAGAGGGACTTCTGGAAACACCATATATTTT.

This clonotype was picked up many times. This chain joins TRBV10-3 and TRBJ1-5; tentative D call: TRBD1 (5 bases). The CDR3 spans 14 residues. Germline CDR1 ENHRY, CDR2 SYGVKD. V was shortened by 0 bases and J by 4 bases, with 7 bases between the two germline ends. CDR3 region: CAISESRDNQPQHF. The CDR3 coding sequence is TGTGCCATCAGTGAGTCCAGGGATAATCAGCCCCAGCATTTT.

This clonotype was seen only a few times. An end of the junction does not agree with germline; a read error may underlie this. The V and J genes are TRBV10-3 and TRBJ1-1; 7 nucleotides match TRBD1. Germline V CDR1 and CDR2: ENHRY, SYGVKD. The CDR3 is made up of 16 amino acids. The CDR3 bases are TGTGCCAGCAGTGAAATCGAGGGGGCGGGGAACACTGAAGCTTTCTTT. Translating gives CASSEIEGAGNTEAFF.

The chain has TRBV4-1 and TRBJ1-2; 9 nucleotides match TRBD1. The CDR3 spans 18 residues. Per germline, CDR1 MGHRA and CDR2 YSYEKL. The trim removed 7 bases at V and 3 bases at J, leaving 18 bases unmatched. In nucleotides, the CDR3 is TGCGCCAGCACACCAGAATCTTACCGGGACAGGGTAGACTATGGCTACACCTTC. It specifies CASTPESYRDRVDYGYTF.

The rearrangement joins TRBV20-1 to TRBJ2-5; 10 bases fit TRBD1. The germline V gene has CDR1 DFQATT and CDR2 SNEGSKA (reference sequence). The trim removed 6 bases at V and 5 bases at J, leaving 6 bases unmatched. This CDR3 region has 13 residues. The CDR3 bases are TGCAGTGCGATCGGGACAGGGGCGGAGACCCAGTACTTC. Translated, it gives CSAIGTGAETQYF.

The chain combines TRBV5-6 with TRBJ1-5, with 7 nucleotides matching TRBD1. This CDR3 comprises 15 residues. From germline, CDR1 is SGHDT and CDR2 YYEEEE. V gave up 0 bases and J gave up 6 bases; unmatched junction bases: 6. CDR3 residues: CASSLGAGGGQPQHF. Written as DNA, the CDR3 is TGTGCCAGCAGCTTGGGGGCAGGGGGGGGTCAGCCCCAGCATTTT.

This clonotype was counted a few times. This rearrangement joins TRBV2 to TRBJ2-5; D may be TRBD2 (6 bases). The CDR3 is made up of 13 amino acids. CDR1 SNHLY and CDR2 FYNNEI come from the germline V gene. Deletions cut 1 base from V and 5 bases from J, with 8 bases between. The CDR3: CASSEVGSETQYF. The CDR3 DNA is TGTGCCAGCAGTGAAGTCGGGAGTGAGACCCAGTACTTC.

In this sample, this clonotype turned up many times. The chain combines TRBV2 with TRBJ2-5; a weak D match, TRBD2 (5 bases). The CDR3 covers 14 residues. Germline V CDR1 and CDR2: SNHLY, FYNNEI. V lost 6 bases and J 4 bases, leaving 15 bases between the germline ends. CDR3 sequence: CASSAGEGRETQYF. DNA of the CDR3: TGTGCCAGCAGCGCCGGAGAGGGTCGAGAGACCCAGTACTTC.

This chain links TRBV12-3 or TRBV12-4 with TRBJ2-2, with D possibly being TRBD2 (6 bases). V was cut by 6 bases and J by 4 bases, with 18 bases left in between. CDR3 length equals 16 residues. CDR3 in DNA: TGTGCCAGCAGGCCTAGGTCGGGAGACGGCACCGGGGAGCTGTTTTTT. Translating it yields CASRPRSGDGTGELFF.

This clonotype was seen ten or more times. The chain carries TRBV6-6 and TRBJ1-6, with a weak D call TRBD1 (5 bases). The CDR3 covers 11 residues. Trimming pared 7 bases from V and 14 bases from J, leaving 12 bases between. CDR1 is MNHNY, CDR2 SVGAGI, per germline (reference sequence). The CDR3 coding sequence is TGTGCCAGCACGGGGGAATTCACCCTCCACTTT. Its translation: CASTGEFTLHF.

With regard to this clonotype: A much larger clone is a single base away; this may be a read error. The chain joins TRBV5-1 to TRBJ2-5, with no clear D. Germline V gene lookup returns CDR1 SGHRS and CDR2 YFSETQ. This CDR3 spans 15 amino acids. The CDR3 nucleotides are TGCGCCAGCAACTTGGGCGGCAGCCCTCAAGAGACCCAGTACTTC. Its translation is CASNLGGSPQETQYF.

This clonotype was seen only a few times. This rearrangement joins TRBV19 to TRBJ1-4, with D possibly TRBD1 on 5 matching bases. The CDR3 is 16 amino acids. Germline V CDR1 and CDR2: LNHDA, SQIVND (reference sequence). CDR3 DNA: TGTGCGATGAAACCGAGAGGGAGGGACGTGTATGAAAAACTGTTTTTT. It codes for CAMKPRGRDVYEKLFF.